This paragraph covers one T cell receptor beta chain sequence. The antigen remains unidentified. The data belong to a study of cytomegalovirus exposure and HLA in healthy donors. Study results and limitations: Associated with cytomegalovirus, according to the listing, were 170 or so TCR beta chains. Cytomegalovirus status, reportedly, was diagnosed with high specificity and sensitivity by the classifier. According to a subsequent analysis, TCR clusters identified in the first cohort showed a tendency to co-occur across the 100 to 150 validation repertoires.

This table comes from immunoSEQ multiplex PCR, and its TCRdb copy is limited to in-frame clones, with some not included. The data contain 250,000 to 400,000 clones, roughly 87% of them singletons. Germline V lookup: CDR1 LGHNA, CDR2 YSLEER. The CDR3 has 18 amino acids. Trimming took off 1 base at V and 2 bases at J, with 18 bases between the two ends. This rearrangement joins TRBV4-3 to TRBJ1-3; maybe TRBD1 (5 bases). The receptor comes from a woman under 40 in good health and CMV-seropositive. The sequencing sample was made of PBMCs. CDR3 amino acids: CASSQVVGGASTGNTIYF. The CDR3 DNA sequence: TGCGCCAGCAGCCAAGTAGTTGGGGGTGCGAGCACTGGAAACACCATATATTTT.